This T cell receptor beta chain is drawn from a study of STAT5B mutations in CD4+ large granular lymphocyte leukemia. In this sample, this clone turned up once. Generated by immunoSEQ multiplex PCR, the TCRdb table keeps only in-frame clones and is missing some. The sample consists of more than 30,000 clones, less than 90% of them appearing once. The sequencing input was CD4+ T cells from blood buffy coats. The source is a human donor in good health.

CDR3 DNA sequence: TGTGCCAGCAGCAGTTCGGGATACTCCTACAATGAGCAGTTCTTC. The encoded protein is CASSSSGYSYNEQFF. The chain employs TRBV11-1 and TRBJ2-1; tentatively, D is TRBD2 (5 bases). The CDR3 is 15 amino acids. Germline assignment: CDR1 SGHAT and CDR2 FQDESV (reference sequence). V shed 5 bases and J shed 0 bases, with 11 bases lying between them.